The T cell receptor (beta chain) under discussion was sequenced for a study of blood T cell repertoires in COVID-19. In the study overall: Nucleic acid was either cDNA or gDNA, and it came from T cells, B-cell-depleted T cells, or PBMCs.

Recruits, aged about 18 to 90 years, lived in 25 or so US areas. The study assigned cohorts using participant-reported clinical history. Original handling: Cell counts per sample came from amplifying reference gene primers. Using immunoSEQ multiplex PCR, the repertoire was profiled, and TCRdb retains in-frame clones only, with some absent. The DNA was the basis for D and trimming; V, J and clone size are from that table. The data show hundreds of thousands of clones, roughly 89% seen once. The CDR3 has 12 amino acids. The germline V gene encodes CDR1 SNHLY and CDR2 FYNNEI. V was clipped by 11 bases and J by 1 base; unmatched bases: 2.

The V gene is TRBV2, the J gene TRBJ2-1, with TRBD1 matching over 7 bases. The source material was PBMCs or T cells enriched from blood (not recorded which). The origin of this receptor is a woman between 18 and 29 years old with acute COVID-19. The CDR3 nucleotides read TGTGCCTTACAGGGGTCCTACAATGAGCAGTTCTTC. Translating it yields CALQGSYNEQFF.